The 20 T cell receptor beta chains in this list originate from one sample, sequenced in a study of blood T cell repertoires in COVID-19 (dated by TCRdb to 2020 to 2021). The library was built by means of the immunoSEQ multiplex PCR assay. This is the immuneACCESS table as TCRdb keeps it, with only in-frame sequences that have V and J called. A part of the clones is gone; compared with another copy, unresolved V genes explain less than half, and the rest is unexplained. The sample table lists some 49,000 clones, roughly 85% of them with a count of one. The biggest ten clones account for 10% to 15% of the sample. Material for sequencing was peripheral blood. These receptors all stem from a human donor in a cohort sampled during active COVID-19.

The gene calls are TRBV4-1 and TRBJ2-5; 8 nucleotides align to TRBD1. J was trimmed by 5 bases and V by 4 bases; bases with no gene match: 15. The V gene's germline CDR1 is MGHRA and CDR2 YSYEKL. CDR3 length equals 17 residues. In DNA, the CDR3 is TGCGCCAGCAGCCGACGGAGGCCGACAGGGGATTTGGAGACCCAGTACTTC. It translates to CASSRRRPTGDLETQYF.

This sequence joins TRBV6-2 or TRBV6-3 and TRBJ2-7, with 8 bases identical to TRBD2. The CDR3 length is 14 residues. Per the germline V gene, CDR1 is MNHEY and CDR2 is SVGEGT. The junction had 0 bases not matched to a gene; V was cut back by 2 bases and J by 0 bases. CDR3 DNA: TGTGCCAGCAGTTACGCGGGGGGCTCCTACGAGCAGTACTTC. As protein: CASSYAGGSYEQYF.

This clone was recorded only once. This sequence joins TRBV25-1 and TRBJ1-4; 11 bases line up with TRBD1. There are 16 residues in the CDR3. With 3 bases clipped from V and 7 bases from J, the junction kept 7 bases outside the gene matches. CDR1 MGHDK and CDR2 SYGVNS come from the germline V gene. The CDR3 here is CASSDPGTGGAEKLFF. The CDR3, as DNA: TGTGCCAGCAGTGACCCGGGGACAGGGGGTGCTGAAAAACTGTTTTTT.

DNA of the CDR3: TGTGCCAGCAGTTACCCGACCGGGACAGGCGTTCTTTCCTCCTACGAGCAGTACTTC. Translating it yields CASSYPTGTGVLSSYEQYF. V usage is TRBV6-2 or TRBV6-3 and J usage is TRBJ2-7, with TRBD1 matching over 8 bases. The junction had 15 bases not matched to a gene; V was cut back by 2 bases and J by 0 bases. From germline, CDR1 is MNHEY and CDR2 SVGEGT. The CDR3 length is 19 residues.

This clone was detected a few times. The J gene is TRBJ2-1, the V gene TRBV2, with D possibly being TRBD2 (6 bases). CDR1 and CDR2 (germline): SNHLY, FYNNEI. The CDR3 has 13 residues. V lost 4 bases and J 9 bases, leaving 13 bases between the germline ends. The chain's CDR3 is CASSAGLLTEQFF. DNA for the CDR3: TGTGCCAGCAGTGCGGGACTTCTCACTGAGCAGTTCTTC.

The CDR3 DNA follows: TGTGCCAGCAGCTCACTTACCCGCAATCAGCCCCAGCATTTT. Residues: CASSSLTRNQPQHF. The V call is TRBV7-2, the J call TRBJ1-5, with D unclear. Per germline, CDR1 SGHTA and CDR2 FQGNSA. Trimming shortened V by 4 bases and J by 2 bases, and 9 bases separated the two germline ends. This CDR3 is built from 14 residues.

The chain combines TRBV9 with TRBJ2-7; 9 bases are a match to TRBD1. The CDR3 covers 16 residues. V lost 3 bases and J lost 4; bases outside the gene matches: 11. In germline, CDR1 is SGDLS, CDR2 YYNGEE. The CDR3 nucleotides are TGTGCCAGCAGCGGATACTCACAGGGGGCGAGGTACGAGCAGTACTTC. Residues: CASSGYSQGARYEQYF.

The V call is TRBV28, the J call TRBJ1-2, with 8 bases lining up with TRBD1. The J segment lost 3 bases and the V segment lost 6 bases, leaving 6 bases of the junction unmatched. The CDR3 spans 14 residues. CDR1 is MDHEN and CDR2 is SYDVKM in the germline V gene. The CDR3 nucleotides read TGTGCCAGCAGCAATACAGGGGGGGACTATGGCTACACCTTC. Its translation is CASSNTGGDYGYTF.

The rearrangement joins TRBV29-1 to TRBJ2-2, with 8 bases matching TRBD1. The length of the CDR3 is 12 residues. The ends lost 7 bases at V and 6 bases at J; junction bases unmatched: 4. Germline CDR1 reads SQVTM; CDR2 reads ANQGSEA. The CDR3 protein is CSGGQVSGELFF. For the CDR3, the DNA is TGCAGCGGGGGACAGGTCTCCGGGGAGCTGTTTTTT.

The DNA of the CDR3 is TGTGCCAGCAGTTTAATGCCGGGAAAAGCTTTCTTT. The encoded protein is CASSLMPGKAFF. The rearrangement uses TRBV28 and TRBJ1-1; no firm D call. Germline CDR1 is MDHEN and CDR2 is SYDVKM. The germline V and J ends were trimmed by 2 bases and 9 bases, with 10 bases remaining between them. The CDR3 contains 12 residues.

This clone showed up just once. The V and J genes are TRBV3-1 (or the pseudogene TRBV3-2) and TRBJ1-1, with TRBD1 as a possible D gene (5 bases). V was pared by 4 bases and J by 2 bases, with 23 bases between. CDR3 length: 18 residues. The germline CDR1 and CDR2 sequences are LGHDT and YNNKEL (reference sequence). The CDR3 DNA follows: TGTGCCAGCAGCCCTGATGCCGGGGGGTTTTGTACCAACACTGAAGCTTTCTTT. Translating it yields CASSPDAGGFCTNTEAFF.

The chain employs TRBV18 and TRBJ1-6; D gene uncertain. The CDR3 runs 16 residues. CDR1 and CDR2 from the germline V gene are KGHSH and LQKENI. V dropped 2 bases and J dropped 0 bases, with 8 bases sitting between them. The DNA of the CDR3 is TGTGCCAGCTCACCAATCGCGAGCTCCTATAATTCACCCCTCCACTTT. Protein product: CASSPIASSYNSPLHF.

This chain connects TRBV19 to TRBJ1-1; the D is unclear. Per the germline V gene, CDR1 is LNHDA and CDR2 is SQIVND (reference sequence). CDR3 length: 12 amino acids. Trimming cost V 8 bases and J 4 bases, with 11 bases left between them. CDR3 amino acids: CASDHSGTEAFF. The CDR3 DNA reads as TGTGCCAGTGACCACAGTGGCACTGAAGCTTTCTTT.

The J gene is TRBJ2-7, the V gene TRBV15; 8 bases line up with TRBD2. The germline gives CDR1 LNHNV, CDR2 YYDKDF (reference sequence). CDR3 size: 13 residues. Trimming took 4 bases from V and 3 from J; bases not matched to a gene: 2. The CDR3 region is CATSKSGGYEQYF. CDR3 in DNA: TGTGCCACCAGCAAGAGCGGGGGCTACGAGCAGTACTTC.

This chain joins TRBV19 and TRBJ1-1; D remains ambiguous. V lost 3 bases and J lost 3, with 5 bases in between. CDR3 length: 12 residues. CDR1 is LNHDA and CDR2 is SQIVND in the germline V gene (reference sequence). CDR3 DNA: TGTGCCAGTAGTATGACATACACTGAAGCTTTCTTT. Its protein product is CASSMTYTEAFF.

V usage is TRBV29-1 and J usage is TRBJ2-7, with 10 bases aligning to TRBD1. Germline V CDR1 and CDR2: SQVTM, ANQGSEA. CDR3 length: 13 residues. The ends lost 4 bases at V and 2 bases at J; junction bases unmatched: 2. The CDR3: CSVGGTGAYEQYF. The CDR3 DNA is TGCAGCGTTGGCGGGACAGGGGCCTACGAGCAGTACTTC.

CDR3 amino acids: CASSIAGGAIDTQYF. The CDR3 nucleotides read TGTGCCAGTAGTATAGCCGGGGGGGCTATAGATACGCAGTATTTT. V gene TRBV19 combines with J gene TRBJ2-3, with 8 bases lining up with TRBD2. CDR3 length: 15 residues. After removal of 1 base from V and 5 bases from J, the junction contained 5 bases not matched to a gene. The germline V gene has CDR1 LNHDA and CDR2 SQIVND (reference sequence).

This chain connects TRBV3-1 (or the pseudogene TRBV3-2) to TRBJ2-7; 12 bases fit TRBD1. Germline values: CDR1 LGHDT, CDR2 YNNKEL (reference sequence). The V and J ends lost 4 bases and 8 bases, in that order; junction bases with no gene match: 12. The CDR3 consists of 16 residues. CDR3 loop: CASSLTSGTGGQKQYF. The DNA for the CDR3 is TGTGCCAGCAGCCTAACTTCGGGGACAGGGGGCCAGAAGCAGTACTTC.

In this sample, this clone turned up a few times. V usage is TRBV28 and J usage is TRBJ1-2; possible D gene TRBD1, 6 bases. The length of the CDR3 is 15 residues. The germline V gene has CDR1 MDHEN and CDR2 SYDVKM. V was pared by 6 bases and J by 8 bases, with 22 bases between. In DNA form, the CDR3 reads TGTGCCAGCAGGGACTTTCGAACAGGGAGTCAGGGCTACACCTTC. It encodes CASRDFRTGSQGYTF.

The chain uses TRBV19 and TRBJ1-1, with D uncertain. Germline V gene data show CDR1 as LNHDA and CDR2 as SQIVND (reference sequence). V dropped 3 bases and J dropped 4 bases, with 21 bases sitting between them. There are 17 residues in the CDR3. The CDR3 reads CASSMVSRLPVGTEAFF. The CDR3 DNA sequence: TGTGCCAGTAGTATGGTGTCCAGACTCCCAGTGGGCACTGAAGCTTTCTTT.